This T cell receptor (beta chain) was captured by sequencing in a study of blood T cell repertoires in COVID-19. Study-level information: PBMCs, B-cell-depleted T cells, or T cells provided the cDNA or gDNA that made up the material.

Germline lookup yields CDR1 SGDLS and CDR2 YYNGEE. Trimming took 1 base from V and 1 from J, leaving 12 bases between them. The CDR3 is 16 amino acids. Study processing details: Cell counts per sample came from amplifying reference gene primers. The table came from immunoSEQ multiplex PCR; TCRdb's copy has only in-frame clones and leaves some out. The DNA was the basis for D and trimming; V, J and clone size are from that table. The table lists about 300,000 clones, approximately 90% of them singletons. Enrollees, roughly 18 to 89 years old, lived in about two dozen US areas. The rearrangement uses TRBV9 and TRBJ2-1, with a tentative D call TRBD1 (5 bases). The TCR sequence derives from a woman aged 18-29 years who had recovered from COVID-19. Sequences were obtained from PBMCs or T cells enriched from blood (not recorded which). Here the CDR3 DNA reads TGTGCCAGCAGCGTATATGGACACCCATCCTACAATGAGCAGTTCTTC. It specifies CASSVYGHPSYNEQFF.